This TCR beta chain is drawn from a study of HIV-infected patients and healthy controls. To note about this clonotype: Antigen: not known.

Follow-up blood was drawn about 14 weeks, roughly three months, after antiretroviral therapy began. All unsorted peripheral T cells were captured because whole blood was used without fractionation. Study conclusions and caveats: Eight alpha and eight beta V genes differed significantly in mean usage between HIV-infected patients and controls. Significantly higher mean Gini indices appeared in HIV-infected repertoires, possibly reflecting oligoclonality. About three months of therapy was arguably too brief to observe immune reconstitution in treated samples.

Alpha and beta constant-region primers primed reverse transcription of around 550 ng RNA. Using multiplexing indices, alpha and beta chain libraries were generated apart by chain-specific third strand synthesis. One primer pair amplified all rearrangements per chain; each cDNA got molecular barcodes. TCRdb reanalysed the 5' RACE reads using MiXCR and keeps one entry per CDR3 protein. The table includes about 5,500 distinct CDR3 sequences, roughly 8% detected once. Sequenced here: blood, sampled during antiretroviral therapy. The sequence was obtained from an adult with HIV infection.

CDR3 amino acids: CSVGGRVGRTEAFF. The CDR3 DNA sequence: TGCAGCGTTGGGGGCAGAGTCGGGCGGACTGAAGCTTTCTTT. The genes are TRBV29-1 and TRBJ1-1; a weak D match, TRBD1 (5 bases). CDR3 length: 14 residues. V lost 4 bases, J lost 5 bases, and 17 bases lay in between. Germline V lookup: CDR1 SQVTM, CDR2 ANQGSEA.